What follows describes a single T cell receptor (beta chain). Its target is not known. These data come from a study of T cell responses to AZD1222 COVID-19 vaccine. Study-wide findings and caveats: Repertoire sampling was restricted to post-peak T cell response timepoints. Baseline seropositivity characterized only a handful of AZD1222 recipients. In a largely white British group with more females than males, clonal diversity was possibly underestimated.

The CDR3 contains 15 residues. Trimming took off 3 bases at V and 0 bases at J, with 12 bases between the two ends. Germline V gene lookup returns CDR1 SGDLS and CDR2 YYNGEE. Measured with immunoSEQ multiplex PCR; TCRdb has only the in-frame clones, and not every one. The sample lists around 200,000 clones, approximately 91% occurring once. The clonotype comes from an adult in good health. Material: peripheral blood, obtained on day 0 of AZD1222 vaccination. This rearrangement joins TRBV9 to TRBJ1-1; D not certain. In nucleotides, the CDR3 is TGTGCCAGCAGCGGGGTCCCGGGCCTGAACACTGAAGCTTTCTTT. It specifies CASSGVPGLNTEAFF.